This T cell receptor (beta chain) was sequenced during a study of chemoradiotherapy in HPV16-positive cancers. Looking at the study overall: Candidate HPV-specific clones and shared TCR motifs came from a couple of HPV16-positive patients. Findings and limits, study-wide: The functional HPV-specific definition rests on just two HPV16-positive patients. For HPV16-positive patients, expanding HPV-responsive T cells associated with longer recurrence-free survival. Non-HPV-specific T cells did not expand in tumors during treatment, whereas candidate HPV-specific clones and E7-related motifs did.

The CDR3 totals 11 residues. Trimming removed 1 base at V and 7 bases at J, with 5 bases between. Germline values: CDR1 SNHLY, CDR2 FYNNEI. With regard to this clone: No antigen is known for it.

Some clones are missing from TCRdb's copy, which holds only in-frame ones; the method was immunoSEQ multiplex PCR. The data show 5,500 to 7,000 clones, approximately 80% seen once. The specimen was taken from a patient who underwent chemoradiotherapy. This clonotype was sampled from a human donor with HPV-associated anogenital cancer. The genes are TRBV2 and TRBJ2-7; D is undetermined. CDR3 sequence reads: CASSEVTEQYF. The CDR3 DNA follows: TGTGCCAGCAGTGAAGTGACTGAGCAGTACTTC.